The source of this TCR beta chain is a study of tumor-infiltrating lymphocytes in primary liver carcinoma. Unsorted bulk tissue, about 18-32 mg of it, served as the source for co-extraction of RNA and DNA. These patients lived with chronic HBV infection and had never been treated. CDR1 and CDR2 (germline): SGHNT, YYREEE (reference sequence). The V gene lost 0 bases and the J gene lost 1 base, with 12 bases spanning the gap. This CDR3 region has 16 residues. This clonotype occurred many times. Its antigen is not known. Study findings and constraints: A small share of top clones, only about 7-25%, was found in all five tumor regions. Relative to tumor region pairs, the tumor-adjacent and tumor-blood pairs showed overlap that was lower. With p = 0.039, the top-250-clone fraction in tumors significantly exceeded that in blood.

TCR beta cDNA was reverse-transcribed from about 500 ng of total RNA. The reaction used a constant-region primer and ProtoScript II reverse transcriptase. Library construction for TCR beta comprised three nested multiplex PCR rounds performed with slightly modified ARM-PCR. With TRBV1-TRBV30 forward primers and a C-beta reverse primer, the first two PCR rounds were run for approximately 10 cycles each. A single record per CDR3 protein comes from TCRdb applying MiXCR to the multiplex PCR reads. Of approximately 120,000 distinct CDR3 sequences listed, 64% are singletons. The J gene is TRBJ2-3, the V gene TRBV5-4; the D gene is possibly TRBD2 (5 bases). The sequencing sample was made of liver tumor tissue from sampling region 3. The subset here: tumor region T3, left-lateral pole. The source of this sequence is a woman aged 60 to 75 with primary liver carcinoma and hepatitis B virus infection. The CDR3 here is CASSLEAGIRTDTQYF. The CDR3 nucleotides are TGTGCCAGCAGCTTGGAGGCCGGGATCCGCACAGATACGCAGTATTTT.